This T cell receptor beta chain appears in the sequencing data of a study of blood T cell repertoires in COVID-19. The method was immunoSEQ multiplex PCR; TCRdb's version includes in-frame clones alone and lacks a portion of them. The sample shows over 150,000 clones, approximately 85% of them seen only once. The germline gives CDR1 SGHNT, CDR2 YYREEE (reference sequence). The CDR3 length is 16 residues. J lost 8 bases, V lost 1 base, and 13 bases had no gene match. The chain recombines TRBV5-4 with TRBJ1-2, with 8 bases identical to TRBD1. This TCR came from a middle-aged man who had recovered from COVID-19. Sequenced sample: PBMCs or T cells enriched from blood (not recorded which). The CDR3 DNA sequence: TGTGCCAGCAGCTTGAACGTGGGTGGGACAGGCCAAGGCTACACCTTC. It translates to CASSLNVGGTGQGYTF. The full variable domain, with the rest looked up from reference TRBV5-4 and TRBJ1-2, is ETGVTQSPTHLIKTRGQQVTLRCSSQSGHNTVSWYQQALGQGPQFIFQYYREEENGRGNFPPRFSGLQFPNYSSELNVNALELDDSALYLCASSLNVGGTGQGYTFGSGTRLTVV.